This T cell receptor (beta chain) was documented in a study of regulatory T cells in long-lasting Graves disease. Per the germline V gene, CDR1 is ENHRY and CDR2 is SYGVKD. This CDR3 region has 13 residues. V gave up 6 bases and J gave up 3 bases; unmatched junction bases: 5. This clonotype was observed a few times. Arm-PCR with iRepertoire HTBI primers amplified the CDR3 regions for these TCR beta libraries. MiXCR, applied by TCRdb to the multiplex PCR reads, yields one record per CDR3 protein. The table lists roughly 530,000 distinct CDR3 sequences, roughly 16% of them singletons. Time point: newly diagnosed GD, antithyroid drugs for less than 3 months. Extracted PBMC RNA gave rise to the TCR library. This same sample was also taken into another study, of T cells in Graves' hyperthyroidism and ophthalmopathy.

The chain carries TRBV10-3 and TRBJ2-7; 7 bases agree with TRBD1. This material consisted of peripheral blood mononuclear cells (PBMCs), taken at new diagnosis, from a patient treated with antithyroid drugs. The origin of this receptor is a woman in her forties or fifties with Graves disease. CDR3 loop: CAIRNAGGYEQYF. The CDR3 DNA reads TGTGCCATCAGGAACGCAGGGGGCTACGAGCAGTACTTC.